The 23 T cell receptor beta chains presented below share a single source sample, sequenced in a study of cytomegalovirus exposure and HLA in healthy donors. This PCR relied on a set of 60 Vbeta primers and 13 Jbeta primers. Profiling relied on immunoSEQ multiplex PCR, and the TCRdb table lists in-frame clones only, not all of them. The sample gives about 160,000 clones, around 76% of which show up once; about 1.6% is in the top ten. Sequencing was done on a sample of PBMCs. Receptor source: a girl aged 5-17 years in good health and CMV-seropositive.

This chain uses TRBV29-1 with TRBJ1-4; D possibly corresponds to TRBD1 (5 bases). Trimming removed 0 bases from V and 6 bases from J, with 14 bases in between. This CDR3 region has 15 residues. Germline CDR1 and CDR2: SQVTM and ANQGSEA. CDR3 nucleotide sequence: TGCAGCGTTGAAGATCCCACCAGGGTAGATGAAAAACTGTTTTTT. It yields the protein CSVEDPTRVDEKLFF.

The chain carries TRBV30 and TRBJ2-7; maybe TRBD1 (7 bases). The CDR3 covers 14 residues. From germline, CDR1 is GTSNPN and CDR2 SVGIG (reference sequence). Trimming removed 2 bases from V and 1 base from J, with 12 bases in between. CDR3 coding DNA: TGTGCCTGGAGTCTCGCAGGGGGGTCCTACGAGCAGTACTTC. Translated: CAWSLAGGSYEQYF.

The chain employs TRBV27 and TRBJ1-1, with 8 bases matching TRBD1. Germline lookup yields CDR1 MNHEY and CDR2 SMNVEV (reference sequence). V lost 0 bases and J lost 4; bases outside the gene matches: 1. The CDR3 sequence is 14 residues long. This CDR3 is CASSLSRGPTEAFF. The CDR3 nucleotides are TGTGCCAGCAGTTTATCCAGGGGGCCCACTGAAGCTTTCTTT.

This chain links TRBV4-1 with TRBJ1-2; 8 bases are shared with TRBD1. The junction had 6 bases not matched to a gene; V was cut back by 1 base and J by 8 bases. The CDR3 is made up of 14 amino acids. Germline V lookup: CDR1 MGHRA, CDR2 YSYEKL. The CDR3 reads CASSQVTGGRGYTF. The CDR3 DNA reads TGCGCCAGCAGCCAAGTAACAGGGGGACGGGGCTACACCTTC.

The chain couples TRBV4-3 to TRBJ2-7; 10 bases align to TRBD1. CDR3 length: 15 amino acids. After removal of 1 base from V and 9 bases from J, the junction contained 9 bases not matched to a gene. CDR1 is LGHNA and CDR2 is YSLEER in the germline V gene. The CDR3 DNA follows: TGCGCCAGCAGCCAAGCTGCGGACAGGGGGTTGACGCAGTACTTC. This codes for CASSQAADRGLTQYF.

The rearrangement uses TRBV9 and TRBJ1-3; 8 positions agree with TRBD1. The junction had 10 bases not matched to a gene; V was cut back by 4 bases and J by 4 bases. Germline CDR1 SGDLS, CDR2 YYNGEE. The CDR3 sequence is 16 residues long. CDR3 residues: CASSPWTGTSGNTIYF. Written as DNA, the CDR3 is TGTGCCAGCAGCCCGTGGACAGGGACGTCAGGAAACACCATATATTTT. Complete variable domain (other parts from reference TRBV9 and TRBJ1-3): DSGVTQTPKHLITATGQRVTLRCSPRSGDLSVYWYQQSLDQGLQFLIQYYNGEERAKGNILERFSAQQFPDLHSELNLSSLELGDSALYFCASSPWTGTSGNTIYFGEGSWLTVV.

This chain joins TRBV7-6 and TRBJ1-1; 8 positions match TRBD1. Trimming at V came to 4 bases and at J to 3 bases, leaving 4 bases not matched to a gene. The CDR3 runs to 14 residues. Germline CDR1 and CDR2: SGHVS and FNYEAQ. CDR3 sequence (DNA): TGTGCCAGCAGCTCAGGGGGCAGTTACACTGAAGCTTTCTTT. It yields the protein CASSSGGSYTEAFF.

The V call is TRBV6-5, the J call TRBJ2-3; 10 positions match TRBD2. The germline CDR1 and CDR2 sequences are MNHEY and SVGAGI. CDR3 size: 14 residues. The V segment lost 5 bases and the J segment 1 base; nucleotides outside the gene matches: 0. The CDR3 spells CASSLAGGTDTQYF. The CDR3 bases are TGTGCCAGCAGTCTAGCGGGGGGCACAGATACGCAGTATTTT.

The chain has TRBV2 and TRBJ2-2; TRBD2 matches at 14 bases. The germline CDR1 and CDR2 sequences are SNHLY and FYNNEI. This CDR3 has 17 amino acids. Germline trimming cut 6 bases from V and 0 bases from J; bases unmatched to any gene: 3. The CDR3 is CASRTSGGESNTGELFF. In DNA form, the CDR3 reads TGTGCCAGCAGGACTAGCGGGGGGGAATCGAACACCGGGGAGCTGTTTTTT.

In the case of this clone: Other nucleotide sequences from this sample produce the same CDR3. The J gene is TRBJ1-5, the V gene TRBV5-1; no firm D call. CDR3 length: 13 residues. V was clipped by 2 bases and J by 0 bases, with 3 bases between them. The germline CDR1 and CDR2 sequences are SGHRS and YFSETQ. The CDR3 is CASSLYSNQPQHF. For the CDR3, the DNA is TGCGCCAGCAGCTTATATAGCAATCAGCCCCAGCATTTT.

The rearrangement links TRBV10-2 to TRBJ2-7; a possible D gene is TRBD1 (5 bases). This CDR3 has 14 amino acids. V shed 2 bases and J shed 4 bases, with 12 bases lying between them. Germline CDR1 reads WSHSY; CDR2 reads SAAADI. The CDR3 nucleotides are TGCGCCAGCAGTGAGGGACACACCCTTTACGAGCAGTACTTC. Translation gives CASSEGHTLYEQYF.

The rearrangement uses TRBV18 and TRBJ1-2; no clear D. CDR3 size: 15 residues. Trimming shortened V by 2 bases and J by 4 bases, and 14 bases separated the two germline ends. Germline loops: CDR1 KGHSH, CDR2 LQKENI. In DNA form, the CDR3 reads TGTGCCAGCTCACCAACAGTACTTCCAATCTATGGCTACACCTTC. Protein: CASSPTVLPIYGYTF. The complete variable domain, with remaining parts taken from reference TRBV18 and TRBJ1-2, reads NAGVMQNPRHLVRRRGQEARLRCSPMKGHSHVYWYRQLPEEGLKFMVYLQKENIIDESGMPKERFSAEFPKEGPSILRIQQVVRGDSAAYFCASSPTVLPIYGYTFGSGTRLTVV.

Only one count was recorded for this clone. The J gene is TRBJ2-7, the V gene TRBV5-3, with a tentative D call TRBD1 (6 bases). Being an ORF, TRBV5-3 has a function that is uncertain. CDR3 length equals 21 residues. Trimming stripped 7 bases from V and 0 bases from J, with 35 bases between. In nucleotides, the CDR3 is TGTGCCAGATTCAGTCAGGGGACGTCAGAACCTAAAAATAATAGCTCCTACGAGCAGTACTTC. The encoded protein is CARFSQGTSEPKNNSSYEQYF.

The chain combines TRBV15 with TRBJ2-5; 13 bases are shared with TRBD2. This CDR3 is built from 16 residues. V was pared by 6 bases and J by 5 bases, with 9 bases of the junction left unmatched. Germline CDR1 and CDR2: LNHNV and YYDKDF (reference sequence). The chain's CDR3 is CATSRGTSGVGETQYF. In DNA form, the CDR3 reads TGTGCCACCAGTCGCGGGACTAGCGGGGTTGGGGAGACCCAGTACTTC. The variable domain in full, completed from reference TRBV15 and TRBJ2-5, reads DAMVIQNPRYQVTQFGKPVTLSCSQTLNHNVMYWYQQKSSQAPKLLFHYYDKDFNNEADTPDNFQSRRPNTSFCFLDIRSPGLGDTAMYLCATSRGTSGVGETQYFGPGTRLLVL.

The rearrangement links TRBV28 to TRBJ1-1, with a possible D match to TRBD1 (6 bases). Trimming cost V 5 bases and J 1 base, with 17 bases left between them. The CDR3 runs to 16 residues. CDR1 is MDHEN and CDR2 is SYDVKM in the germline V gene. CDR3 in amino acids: CASSDQQGLPNTEAFF. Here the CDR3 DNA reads TGTGCCAGCAGTGATCAACAGGGTTTGCCGAACACTGAAGCTTTCTTT. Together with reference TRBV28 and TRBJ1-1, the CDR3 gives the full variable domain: DVKVTQSSRYLVKRTGEKVFLECVQDMDHENMFWYRQDPGLGLRLIYFSYDVKMKEKGDIPEGYSVSREKKERFSLILESASTNQTSMYLCASSDQQGLPNTEAFFGQGTRLTVV.

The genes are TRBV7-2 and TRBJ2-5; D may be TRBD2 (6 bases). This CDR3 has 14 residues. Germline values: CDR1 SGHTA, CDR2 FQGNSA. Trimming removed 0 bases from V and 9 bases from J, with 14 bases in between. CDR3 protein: CASSLAEGLSPQYF. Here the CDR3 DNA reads TGTGCCAGCAGCTTAGCGGAGGGACTCAGTCCCCAGTACTTC.

CDR3 in amino acids: CASSYRLEKNTEAFF. CDR3 nucleotides: TGTGCCAGCAGTTACCGACTCGAGAAGAACACTGAAGCTTTCTTT. V gene TRBV6-5 combines with J gene TRBJ1-1; no clear D. Trimming shortened V by 2 bases and J by 1 base, and 11 bases separated the two germline ends. This CDR3 contains 15 residues. CDR1 is MNHEY and CDR2 is SVGAGI in the germline V gene.

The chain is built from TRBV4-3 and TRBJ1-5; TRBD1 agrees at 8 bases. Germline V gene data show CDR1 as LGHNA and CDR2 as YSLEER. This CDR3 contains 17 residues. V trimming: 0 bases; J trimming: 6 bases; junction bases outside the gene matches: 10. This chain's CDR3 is CASSQELLDRVSQPQHF. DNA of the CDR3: TGCGCCAGCAGCCAAGAGTTACTGGACAGGGTGAGTCAGCCCCAGCATTTT.

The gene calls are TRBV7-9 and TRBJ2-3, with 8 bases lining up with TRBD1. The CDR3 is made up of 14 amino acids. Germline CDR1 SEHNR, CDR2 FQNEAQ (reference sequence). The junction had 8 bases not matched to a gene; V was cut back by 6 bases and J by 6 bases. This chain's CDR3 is CASRGTGLGDTQYF. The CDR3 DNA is TGTGCCAGCAGGGGGACAGGACTTGGGGATACGCAGTATTTT. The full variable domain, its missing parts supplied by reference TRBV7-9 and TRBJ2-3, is DTGVSQNPRHKITKRGQNVTFRCDPISEHNRLYWYRQTLGQGPEFLTYFQNEAQLEKSRLLSDRFSAERPKGSFSTLEIQRTEQGDSAMYLCASRGTGLGDTQYFGPGTRLTVL.

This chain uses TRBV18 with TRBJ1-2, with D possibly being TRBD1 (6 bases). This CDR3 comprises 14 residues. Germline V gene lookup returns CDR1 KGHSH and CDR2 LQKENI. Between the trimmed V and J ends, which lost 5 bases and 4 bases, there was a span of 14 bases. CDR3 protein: CASSSNRVSYGYTF. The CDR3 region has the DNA TGTGCCAGCTCATCAAACAGGGTTAGCTATGGCTACACCTTC.

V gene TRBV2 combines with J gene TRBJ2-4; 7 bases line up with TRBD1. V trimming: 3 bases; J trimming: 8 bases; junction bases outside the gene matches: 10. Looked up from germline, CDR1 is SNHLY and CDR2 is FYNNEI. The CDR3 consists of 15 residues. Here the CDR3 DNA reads TGTGCCAGCAGTGAGCGCCGGGACAGTACGGACATTCAGTACTTC. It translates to CASSERRDSTDIQYF.

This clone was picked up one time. CDR3 amino acids: CASSHTTGTPYEQYF. The CDR3 coding sequence is TGCGCCAGCAGCCACACGACAGGGACCCCCTACGAGCAGTACTTC. V gene TRBV4-1 combines with J gene TRBJ2-7, with 7 bases aligning to TRBD1. J lost 2 bases, V lost 3 bases, and 7 bases had no gene match. There are 15 residues in the CDR3. CDR1 and CDR2 from the germline V gene are MGHRA and YSYEKL.

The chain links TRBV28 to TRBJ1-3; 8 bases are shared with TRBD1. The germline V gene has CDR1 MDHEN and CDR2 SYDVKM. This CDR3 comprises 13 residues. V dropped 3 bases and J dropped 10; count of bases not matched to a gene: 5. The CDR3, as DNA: TGTGCCAGCAGTTTGCTTCAGGGGGCAACCATATATTTT. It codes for CASSLLQGATIYF.